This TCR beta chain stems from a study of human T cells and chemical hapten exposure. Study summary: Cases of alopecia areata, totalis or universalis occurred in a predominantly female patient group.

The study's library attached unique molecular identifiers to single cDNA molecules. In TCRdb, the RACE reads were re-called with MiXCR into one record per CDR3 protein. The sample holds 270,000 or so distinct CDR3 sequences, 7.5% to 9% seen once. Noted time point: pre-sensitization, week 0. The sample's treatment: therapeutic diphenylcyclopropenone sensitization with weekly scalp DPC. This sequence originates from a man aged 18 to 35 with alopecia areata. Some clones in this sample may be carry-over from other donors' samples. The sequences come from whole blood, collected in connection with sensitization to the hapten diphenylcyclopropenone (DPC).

This CDR3 is CASSLGGPPQETQYF. DNA for the CDR3: TGCGCCAGCAGCCTGGGGGGGCCCCCCCAAGAGACCCAGTACTTC. The chain uses TRBV5-1 and TRBJ2-5, with D possibly matching TRBD2 (7 bases). The ends were cut back, 4 bases at V and 1 base at J, with 14 bases in the middle. This CDR3 contains 15 residues. Germline V gives CDR1 SGHRS, CDR2 YFSETQ.